The T cell receptor beta chain described here comes from a study of read filtering for tumor transcriptome and immune sequencing. From 400 to 450 ng of RNA, a library with molecular barcoded alpha/delta and beta/gamma adaptors was made. TCRdb re-derived calls from the reads in MiXCR, one entry per CDR3 protein. The sample holds around 140,000 distinct CDR3 sequences; under 15% are singletons and the top ten take around 8.2%. CDR3 length equals 14 residues. Germline assignment: CDR1 SQVTM and CDR2 ANQGSEA. Note on this clonotype: The junction differs from germline at one of its ends, possibly a read error.

Sequencing input: a population of CD138-negative cells sorted from bone marrow. The TCR originated in a donor aged 40 or over with multiple myeloma. The chain couples TRBV29-1 to TRBJ1-3; tentative D call: TRBD1 (6 bases). The CDR3 nucleotides read TGCAGCGTTGTGCCAGGGGCTGCTGGAAACACCATATGTTTT. This sequence encodes CSVVPGAAGNTICF.